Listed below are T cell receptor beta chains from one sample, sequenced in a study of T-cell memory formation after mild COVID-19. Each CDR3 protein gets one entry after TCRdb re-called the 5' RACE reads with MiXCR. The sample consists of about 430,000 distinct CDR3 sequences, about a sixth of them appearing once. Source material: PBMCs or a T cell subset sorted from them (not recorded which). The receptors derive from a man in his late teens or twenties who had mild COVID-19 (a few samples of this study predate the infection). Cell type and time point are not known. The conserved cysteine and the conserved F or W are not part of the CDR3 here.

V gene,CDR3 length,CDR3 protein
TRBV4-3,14,ASSQEKGQATGELF
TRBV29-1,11,SVLRDRSYGYT
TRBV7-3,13,ASSKLAGAYNEQF
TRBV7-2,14,ASSLWGTPSDETQY
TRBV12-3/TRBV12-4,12,ASTPAVGTYEQY
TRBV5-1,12,ASSAMEPNYGYT
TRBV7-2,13,ASSLAHPIAGELF
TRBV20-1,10,SARPQPDTQY
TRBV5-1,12,ASSEQGNTGELF
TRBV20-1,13,SAPLAGGPNNEQF
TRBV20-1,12,SAPDRGRFYGYT
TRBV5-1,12,ASSFLVGNTEAF
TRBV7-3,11,ASAVAGGNIQY
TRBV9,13,ASSQWNRGPTEAF
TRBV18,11,ARSPDPDREAF
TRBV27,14,ASGSPSGASQETQY
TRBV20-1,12,SARALSGANVLT
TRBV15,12,ATSRSPRGETQY
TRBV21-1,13,ASSRREGSSYEQY
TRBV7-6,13,ASSLVQGGGEKLF
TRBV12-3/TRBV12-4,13,ASSFRGWGNQPQH
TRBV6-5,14,ASRGFSGTGSYEQY
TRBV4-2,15,ASSQDLWGADTDTQY
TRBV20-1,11,SARAPGNQPQH
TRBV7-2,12,ASSEMTVKGGYT
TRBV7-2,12,ASSLVEVHTEAF
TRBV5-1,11,ASSSEWEDKAF
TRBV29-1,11,SVEAGQGISHT
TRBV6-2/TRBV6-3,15,ASSYSIFSGTKETQY
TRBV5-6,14,ASSHRQDAYNSPLH
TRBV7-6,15,ASSPILSGGAFNEQF
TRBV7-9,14,ASSLSGSGANYGYT
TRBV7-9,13,ASSSTRDLSDTQY
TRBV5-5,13,ASSLSSGGAYEQY
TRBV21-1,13,ASFPFPGQPYEQY
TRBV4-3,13,ASSQGSRMSTEAF
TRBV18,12,ASSPSLRSYGYT
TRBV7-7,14,ASSLLAGGLADTQY
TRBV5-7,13,ASSLSVAPYNEQF
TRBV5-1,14,ASSLSDRGRFHGYT
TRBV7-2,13,ASSLALAGVNEQF
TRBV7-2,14,ASSLEPTSPYNEQF
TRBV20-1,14,SARSPRDSSKETQY
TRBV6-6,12,ASSRTVDNSPLH
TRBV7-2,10,ASTNLGQKAF
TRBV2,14,ASSPRRLSPTDTQY
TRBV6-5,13,ASSYSGASADTQY
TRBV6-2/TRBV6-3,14,ASSYSSGGSLNIQY
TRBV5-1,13,ASSLRTGPQETQY
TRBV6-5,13,ASSRTVGTGYGYT
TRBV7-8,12,ASSLDREFSPLH
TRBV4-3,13,ASSQEGQGWDEQF
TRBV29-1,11,SVMSGGDIQQY
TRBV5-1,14,ASSLDPSGNTDTQY
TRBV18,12,ASSLGQEKNEQF
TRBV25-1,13,ASSEYGGLSYEQY
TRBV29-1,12,SVEPTGGSYEQY